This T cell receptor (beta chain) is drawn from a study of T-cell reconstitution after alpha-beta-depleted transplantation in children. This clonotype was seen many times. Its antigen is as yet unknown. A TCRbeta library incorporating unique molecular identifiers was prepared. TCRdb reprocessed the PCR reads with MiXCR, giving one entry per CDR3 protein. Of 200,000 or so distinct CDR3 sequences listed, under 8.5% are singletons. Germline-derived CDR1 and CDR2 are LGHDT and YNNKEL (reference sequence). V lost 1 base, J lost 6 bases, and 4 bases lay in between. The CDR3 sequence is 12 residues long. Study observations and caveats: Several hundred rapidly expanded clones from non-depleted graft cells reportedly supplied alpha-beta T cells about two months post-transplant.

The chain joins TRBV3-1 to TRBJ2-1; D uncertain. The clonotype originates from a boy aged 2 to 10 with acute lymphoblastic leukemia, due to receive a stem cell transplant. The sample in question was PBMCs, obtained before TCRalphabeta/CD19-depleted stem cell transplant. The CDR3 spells CASSQGINEQFF. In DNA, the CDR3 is TGTGCCAGCAGCCAAGGAATCAATGAGCAGTTCTTC.